The next 17 T cell receptor beta chains were all read from a single sample in a study of CD8 T cells in Susac syndrome. An input of about 0.5 to 1 ug of RNA was subjected to reverse transcription using random hexamers. Using its own MiXCR run on the immunoSEQ multiplex PCR reads, TCRdb lists one record per CDR3 protein. The table lists roughly 150,000 distinct CDR3 sequences, around 95% of them singletons, with 0.15% to 0.2% in the top ten. Material: CD4+ T cells from PBMCs. Every receptor here comes from a human donor with Susac syndrome.

This clonotype was seen a handful of times. The genes are TRBV20-1 and TRBJ1-1; D call uncertain. Looked up from germline, CDR1 is DFQATT and CDR2 is SNEGSKA (reference sequence). V was shortened by 5 bases and J by 1 base, with 8 bases between the two germline ends. This CDR3 spans 12 amino acids. The CDR3 nucleotides read TGCAGTGCTGAGGCCGCGAACACTGAAGCTTTCTTT. It specifies CSAEAANTEAFF.

This clonotype has a single count. V and J are TRBV7-3 and TRBJ2-6, with unresolved D. This CDR3 region has 12 residues. The V gene lost 5 bases and the J gene lost 3 bases, with 2 bases spanning the gap. Per germline, CDR1 SGHTA and CDR2 FQGTGA. As DNA, the CDR3 is TGTGCCAGCAGCCATGGGGCCAACGTCCTGACTTTC. Protein: CASSHGANVLTF.

V gene TRBV20-1 combines with J gene TRBJ1-5; 12 bases are shared with TRBD1. Germline CDR1 is DFQATT and CDR2 is SNEGSKA (reference sequence). The J segment lost 0 bases and the V segment lost 5 bases, leaving 5 bases of the junction unmatched. The CDR3 is 16 amino acids. The CDR3 loop is CSAVGQGAVSNQPQHF. DNA of the CDR3: TGCAGTGCTGTGGGACAGGGGGCAGTTAGCAATCAGCCCCAGCATTTT.

This chain's CDR3 is CASSLLGQGIYEQYF. The CDR3 DNA sequence: TGTGCCAGCAGTTTATTGGGACAGGGGATATACGAGCAGTACTTC. The rearrangement joins TRBV28 to TRBJ2-7; 10 nucleotides match TRBD1. Germline trimming cut 1 base from V and 4 bases from J; bases unmatched to any gene: 4. Germline loops: CDR1 MDHEN, CDR2 SYDVKM. The CDR3 has 15 amino acids. Supplemented by reference TRBV28 and TRBJ2-7, the full variable domain reads DVKVTQSSRYLVKRTGEKVFLECVQDMDHENMFWYRQDPGLGLRLIYFSYDVKMKEKGDIPEGYSVSREKKERFSLILESASTNQTSMYLCASSLLGQGIYEQYFGPGTRLTVT.

V usage is TRBV7-9 and J usage is TRBJ1-1; a possible D gene is TRBD1 (5 bases). Germline lookup yields CDR1 SEHNR and CDR2 FQNEAQ (reference sequence). V was clipped by 7 bases and J by 1 base, with 13 bases between them. The CDR3 consists of 14 residues. The CDR3 reads CASTVSGGNTEAFF. The CDR3 DNA follows: TGTGCCAGCACAGTGAGCGGGGGGAACACTGAAGCTTTCTTT.

A single count supports this clonotype. Written as DNA, the CDR3 is TGCAGTGCTAGAGCCTACAGTAATAATTCACCCCTCCACTTT. Translated, it gives CSARAYSNNSPLHF. The chain uses TRBV20-1 and TRBJ1-6; D gene unclear. Trimming pared 1 base from V and 5 bases from J, leaving 9 bases between. CDR1 and CDR2 (germline): DFQATT, SNEGSKA (reference sequence). CDR3 length: 14 amino acids.

The chain couples TRBV29-1 to TRBJ2-7; 7 bases are a match to TRBD2. In germline, CDR1 is SQVTM, CDR2 ANQGSEA. CDR3 length: 12 residues. With V trimmed by 7 bases and J by 5 bases, 8 bases remained unmatched. This CDR3 is CSAGGSPNEQYF. The CDR3 DNA is TGCAGCGCCGGGGGGTCTCCGAACGAGCAGTACTTC.

The chain joins TRBV3-1 to TRBJ2-5; D is possibly TRBD1 (6 bases). The CDR3 contains 15 residues. V lost 4 bases, J lost 5 bases, and 17 bases lay in between. Germline values: CDR1 LGHDT, CDR2 YNNKEL (reference sequence). This chain's CDR3 is CASSRLRGSWETQYF. The CDR3 DNA follows: TGTGCCAGCAGCCGTCTCAGGGGCTCTTGGGAGACCCAGTACTTC.

The chain carries TRBV3-1 and TRBJ2-1; D perhaps matches TRBD2 (6 bases). Per the germline V gene, CDR1 is LGHDT and CDR2 is YNNKEL (reference sequence). The CDR3 contains 11 residues. Trimming took 7 bases from V and 9 from J, leaving 10 bases between them. The DNA of the CDR3 is TGTGCCAGCACCCGGAGGGGTGAGCAGTTCTTC. As protein: CASTRRGEQFF.

The rearrangement joins TRBV20-1 to TRBJ2-1, with 13 bases fitting TRBD2. The J segment lost 8 bases and the V segment lost 3 bases, leaving 7 bases of the junction unmatched. Germline assignment: CDR1 DFQATT and CDR2 SNEGSKA (reference sequence). The CDR3 totals 15 residues. The CDR3 bases are TGCAGTGCTAGCCTGACTAGCGGGGGGAAGTATGAGCAGTTCTTC. As protein: CSASLTSGGKYEQFF.

CDR3 loop: CSARPPTGGDEQYF. The CDR3 DNA reads TGCAGTGCTAGACCCCCCACCGGCGGGGACGAGCAGTACTTC. The chain has TRBV20-1 and TRBJ2-7, with TRBD2 as a possible D gene (6 bases). The CDR3 has 14 residues. From germline, CDR1 is DFQATT and CDR2 SNEGSKA (reference sequence). V was pared by 2 bases and J by 5 bases, with 16 bases between.

The chain uses TRBV3-1 and TRBJ1-6, with unresolved D. Trimming shortened V by 1 base and J by 9 bases, and 10 bases separated the two germline ends. This CDR3 has 14 amino acids. Germline-derived CDR1 and CDR2 are LGHDT and YNNKEL (reference sequence). The CDR3 reads CASSQVHGGSPLHF. CDR3 bases: TGTGCCAGCAGCCAAGTTCACGGAGGTTCACCCCTCCACTTT.

The gene calls are TRBV20-1 and TRBJ2-5, with TRBD1 as a possible D gene (6 bases). V was trimmed by 0 bases and J by 5 bases, leaving 13 bases between them. This CDR3 is built from 14 residues. The V gene's germline CDR1 is DFQATT and CDR2 SNEGSKA (reference sequence). This CDR3 is CSARDTGFWETQYF. The CDR3 coding sequence is TGCAGTGCTAGAGACACAGGGTTTTGGGAGACCCAGTACTTC.

The chain carries TRBV13 and TRBJ2-2, with a weak D call TRBD2 (5 bases). Germline CDR1 reads PRHDT; CDR2 reads FYEKMQ (reference sequence). The CDR3 is 13 residues long. V lost 6 bases, J lost 6 bases, and 11 bases lay in between. CDR3 coding DNA: TGTGCCAGCAGGGGGAGCTTGCCCGGGGAGCTGTTTTTT. Protein product: CASRGSLPGELFF.

The J gene is TRBJ2-7, the V gene TRBV4-3; a weak D match, TRBD2 (5 bases). CDR3 length: 15 amino acids. Germline lookup yields CDR1 LGHNA and CDR2 YSLEER. The V end was cut by 0 bases, the J end by 1 base, with 10 bases between. The CDR3, as DNA: TGCGCCAGCAGCCAAGAAGCGAGCGGTTCCTACGAGCAGTACTTC. Protein: CASSQEASGSYEQYF.

This clonotype appeared a single time. The chain uses TRBV3-1 and TRBJ2-7, with 9 bases identical to TRBD1. The CDR3 runs to 13 residues. Trimming removed 1 base from V and 8 bases from J; junction bases left unmatched: 3. The germline gives CDR1 LGHDT, CDR2 YNNKEL (reference sequence). The CDR3 bases are TGTGCCAGCAGCCAAGGGGACAGGGTAAAGCAGTACTTC. As protein: CASSQGDRVKQYF.

The gene calls are TRBV7-7 and TRBJ1-5; TRBD1 is a possible D gene (6 bases). Germline CDR1 is SSHAT and CDR2 is FNYEAQ (reference sequence). Trimming cost V 5 bases and J 7 bases, with 12 bases left between them. This CDR3 has 13 residues. CDR3 residues: CASSRDIGQPQHF. CDR3 in DNA: TGTGCCAGCAGCAGGGACATAGGACAGCCCCAGCATTTT.